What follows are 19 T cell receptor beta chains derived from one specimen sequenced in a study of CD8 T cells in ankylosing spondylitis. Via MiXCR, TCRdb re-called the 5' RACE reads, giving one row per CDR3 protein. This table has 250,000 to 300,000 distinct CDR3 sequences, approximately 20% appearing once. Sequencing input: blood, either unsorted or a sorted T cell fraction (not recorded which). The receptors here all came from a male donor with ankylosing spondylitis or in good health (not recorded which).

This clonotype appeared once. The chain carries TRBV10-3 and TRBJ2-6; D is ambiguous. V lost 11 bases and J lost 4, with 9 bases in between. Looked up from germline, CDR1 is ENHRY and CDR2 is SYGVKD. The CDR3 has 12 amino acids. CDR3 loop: CAANGGANVLTF. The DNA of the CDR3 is TGTGCCGCTAACGGAGGGGCCAACGTCCTGACTTTC.

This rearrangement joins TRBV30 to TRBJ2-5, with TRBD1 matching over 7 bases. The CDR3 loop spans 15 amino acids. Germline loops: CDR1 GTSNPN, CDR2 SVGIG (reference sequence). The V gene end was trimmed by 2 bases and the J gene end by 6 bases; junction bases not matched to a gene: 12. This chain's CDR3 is CAWSTTRQGVQTQYF. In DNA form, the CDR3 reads TGTGCCTGGAGTACTACCCGACAGGGTGTGCAGACCCAGTACTTC.

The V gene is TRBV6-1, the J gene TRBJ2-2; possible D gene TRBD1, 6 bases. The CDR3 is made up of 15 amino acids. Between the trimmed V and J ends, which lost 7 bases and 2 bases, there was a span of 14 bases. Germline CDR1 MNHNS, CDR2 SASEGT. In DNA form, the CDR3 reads TGTGCCAGCACAACAGGGACACCAAACACCGGGGAGCTGTTTTTT. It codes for CASTTGTPNTGELFF.

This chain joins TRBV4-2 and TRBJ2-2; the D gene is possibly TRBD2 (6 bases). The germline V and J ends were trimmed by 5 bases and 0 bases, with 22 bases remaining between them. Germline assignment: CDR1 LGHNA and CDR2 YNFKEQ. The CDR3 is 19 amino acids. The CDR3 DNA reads TGTGCCAGCAGCGCCGGACCTTATACGGGAGACGCGAACACCGGGGAGCTGTTTTTT. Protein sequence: CASSAGPYTGDANTGELFF.

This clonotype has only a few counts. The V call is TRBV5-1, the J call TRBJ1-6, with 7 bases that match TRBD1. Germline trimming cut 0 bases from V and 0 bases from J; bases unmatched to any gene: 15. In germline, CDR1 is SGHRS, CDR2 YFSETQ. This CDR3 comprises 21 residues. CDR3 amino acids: CASSLEVYRGPSSSYNSPLHF. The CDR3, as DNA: TGCGCCAGCAGCTTGGAGGTGTACAGGGGTCCCTCCTCCTCCTATAATTCACCCCTCCACTTT. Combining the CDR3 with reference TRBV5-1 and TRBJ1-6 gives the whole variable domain KAGVTQTPRYLIKTRGQQVTLSCSPISGHRSVSWYQQTPGQGLQFLFEYFSETQRNKGNFPGRFSGRQFSNSRSEMNVSTLELGDSALYLCASSLEVYRGPSSSYNSPLHFGNGTRLTVT.

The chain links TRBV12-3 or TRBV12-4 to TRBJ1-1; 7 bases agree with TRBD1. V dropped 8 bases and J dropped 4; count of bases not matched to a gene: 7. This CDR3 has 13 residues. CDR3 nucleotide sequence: TGTGCCAGCGCGGGAGGGGGCGGCACTGAAGCTTTCTTT. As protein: CASAGGGGTEAFF.

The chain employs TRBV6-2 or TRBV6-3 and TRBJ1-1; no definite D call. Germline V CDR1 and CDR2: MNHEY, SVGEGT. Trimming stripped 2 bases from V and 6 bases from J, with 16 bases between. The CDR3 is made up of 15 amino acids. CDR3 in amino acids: CASSYGRPAYSEAFF. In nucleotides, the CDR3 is TGTGCCAGCAGTTACGGCCGTCCAGCATACTCTGAAGCTTTCTTT.

CDR3 protein: CASSFPSAGDSPLHF. In DNA, the CDR3 is TGTGCCAGCAGTTTCCCGTCGGCAGGGGATTCACCCCTCCACTTT. The chain is built from TRBV28 and TRBJ1-6; weak D call: TRBD1 (6 bases). Per the germline V gene, CDR1 is MDHEN and CDR2 is SYDVKM. The V and J ends lost 3 bases and 8 bases respectively, with 14 bases between them. This CDR3 region has 15 residues.

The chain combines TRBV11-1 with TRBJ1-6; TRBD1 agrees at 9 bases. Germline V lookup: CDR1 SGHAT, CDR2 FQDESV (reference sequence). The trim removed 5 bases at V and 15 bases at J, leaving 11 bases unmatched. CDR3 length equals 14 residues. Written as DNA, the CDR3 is TGTGCCAGCAGCCCGACGGGACAGGGTACCCACCTCCACTTT. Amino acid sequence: CASSPTGQGTHLHF.

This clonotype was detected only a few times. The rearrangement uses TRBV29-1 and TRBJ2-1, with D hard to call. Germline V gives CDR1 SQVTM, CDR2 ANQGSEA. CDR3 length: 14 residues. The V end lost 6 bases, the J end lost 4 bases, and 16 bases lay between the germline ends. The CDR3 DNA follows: TGCAGCGTCCTGTCGTGGAAATTGTACAATGAGCAGTTCTTC. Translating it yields CSVLSWKLYNEQFF.

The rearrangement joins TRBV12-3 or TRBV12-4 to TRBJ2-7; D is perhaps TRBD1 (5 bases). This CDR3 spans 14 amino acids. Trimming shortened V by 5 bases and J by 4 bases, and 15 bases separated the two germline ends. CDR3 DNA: TGTGCCAGCAGTCCCACCGTTGGACATTACGAGCAGTACGTC. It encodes CASSPTVGHYEQYV.

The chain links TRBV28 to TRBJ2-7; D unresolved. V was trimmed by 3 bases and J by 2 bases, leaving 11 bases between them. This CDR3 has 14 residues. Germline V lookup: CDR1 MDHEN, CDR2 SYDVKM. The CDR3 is CASSFDGTPYEQYV. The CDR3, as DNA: TGTGCCAGCAGTTTCGATGGTACACCCTACGAGCAGTACGTC.

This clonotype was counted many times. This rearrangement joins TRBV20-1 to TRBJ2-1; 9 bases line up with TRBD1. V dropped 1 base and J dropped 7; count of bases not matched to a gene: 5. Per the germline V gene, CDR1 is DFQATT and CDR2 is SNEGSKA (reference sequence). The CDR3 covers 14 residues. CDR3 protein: CSARAGQGSNEQFF. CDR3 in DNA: TGCAGTGCTAGAGCAGGACAGGGGTCTAATGAGCAGTTCTTC.

CDR3 sequence: CASTDRGGSNQPQHF. The CDR3 bases are TGTGCCAGCACCGACAGGGGAGGGAGCAATCAGCCCCAGCATTTT. The V gene is TRBV19, the J gene TRBJ1-5; 8 bases map to TRBD1. CDR3 length: 15 residues. V gave up 9 bases and J gave up 1 base; unmatched junction bases: 8. Germline loops: CDR1 LNHDA, CDR2 SQIVND (reference sequence).

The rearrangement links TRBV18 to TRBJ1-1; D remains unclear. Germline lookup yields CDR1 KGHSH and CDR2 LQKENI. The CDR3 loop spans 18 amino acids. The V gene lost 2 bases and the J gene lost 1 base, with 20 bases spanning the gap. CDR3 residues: CASSPGIGRAEKNTEAFF. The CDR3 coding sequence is TGTGCCAGCTCACCAGGAATTGGGAGGGCAGAAAAGAACACTGAAGCTTTCTTT.

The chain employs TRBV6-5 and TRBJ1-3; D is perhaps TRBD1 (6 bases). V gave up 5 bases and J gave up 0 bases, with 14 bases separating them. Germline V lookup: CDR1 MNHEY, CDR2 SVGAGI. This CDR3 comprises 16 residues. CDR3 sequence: CASSLARGTSGNTIYF. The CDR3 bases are TGTGCCAGCAGTCTCGCCAGGGGAACCTCTGGAAACACCATATATTTT.

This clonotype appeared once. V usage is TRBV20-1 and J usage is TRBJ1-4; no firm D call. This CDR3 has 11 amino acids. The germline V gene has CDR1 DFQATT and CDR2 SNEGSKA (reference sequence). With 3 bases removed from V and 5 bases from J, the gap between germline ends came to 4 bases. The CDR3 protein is CSASRNEKLFF. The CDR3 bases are TGCAGTGCTAGTCGGAATGAAAAACTGTTTTTT.

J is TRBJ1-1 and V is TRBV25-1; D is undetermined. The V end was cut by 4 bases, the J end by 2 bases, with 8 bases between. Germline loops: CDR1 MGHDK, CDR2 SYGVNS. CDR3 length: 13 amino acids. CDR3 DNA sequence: TGTGCCAGCAGTGGCCTGAGCAACACTGAAGCTTTCTTT. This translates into CASSGLSNTEAFF.

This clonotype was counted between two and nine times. The CDR3, as DNA: TGCGCCAGCAGCTCTGACCCTAGAGCTGACACTGAAGCTTTCTTT. Translating gives CASSSDPRADTEAFF. The V gene is TRBV5-1, the J gene TRBJ1-1; unclear D gene. The CDR3 consists of 15 residues. V was trimmed by 3 bases and J by 3 bases, leaving 15 bases between them. Germline CDR1 is SGHRS and CDR2 is YFSETQ. Based on the CDR3 plus reference TRBV5-1 and TRBJ1-1, the full variable domain is KAGVTQTPRYLIKTRGQQVTLSCSPISGHRSVSWYQQTPGQGLQFLFEYFSETQRNKGNFPGRFSGRQFSNSRSEMNVSTLELGDSALYLCASSSDPRADTEAFFGQGTRLTVV.